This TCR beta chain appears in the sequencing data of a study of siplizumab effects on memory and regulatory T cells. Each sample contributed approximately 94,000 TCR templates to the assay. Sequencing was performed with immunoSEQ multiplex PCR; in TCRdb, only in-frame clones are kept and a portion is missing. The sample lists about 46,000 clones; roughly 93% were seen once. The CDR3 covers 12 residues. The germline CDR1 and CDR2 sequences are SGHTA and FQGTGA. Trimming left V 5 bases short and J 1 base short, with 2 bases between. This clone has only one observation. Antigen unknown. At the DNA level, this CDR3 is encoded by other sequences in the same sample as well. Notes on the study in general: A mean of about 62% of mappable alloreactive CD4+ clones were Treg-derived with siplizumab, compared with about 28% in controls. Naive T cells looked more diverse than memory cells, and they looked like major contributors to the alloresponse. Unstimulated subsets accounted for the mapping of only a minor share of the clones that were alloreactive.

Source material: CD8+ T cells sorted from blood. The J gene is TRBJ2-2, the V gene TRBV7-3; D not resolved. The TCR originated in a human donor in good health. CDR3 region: CASSLNTGELFF. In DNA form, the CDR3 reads TGTGCCAGCAGCCTGAACACCGGGGAGCTGTTTTTT.